A single sample is the source of the 15 T cell receptor beta chains below, sequenced in a study of blood T cell repertoires in COVID-19. Using immunoSEQ multiplex PCR, the repertoire was profiled, and TCRdb retains in-frame clones only, with some absent. Of 110,000 to 150,000 clones in the sample, more than 85% are singletons; the top ten hold less than 3%. The sequenced sample was peripheral blood. These receptors were collected from a man aged 55 to 70 with active or convalescent COVID-19.

This clone appeared a single time. This chain connects TRBV18 to TRBJ2-1, with 7 bases matching TRBD2. This CDR3 spans 15 amino acids. The V gene's germline CDR1 is KGHSH and CDR2 LQKENI. V shed 0 bases and J 2 bases; nucleotides not matched to a gene: 1. The CDR3 DNA reads as TGTGCCAGCTCACCACCGAGCGGGGCCTACAATGAGCAGTTCTTC. Amino acid sequence: CASSPPSGAYNEQFF.

V usage is TRBV20-1 and J usage is TRBJ1-1, with 9 bases lining up with TRBD1. The CDR3 loop spans 11 amino acids. V shed 1 base, J shed 11 bases, and the junction held 2 bases outside the gene matches. Germline lookup yields CDR1 DFQATT and CDR2 SNEGSKA (reference sequence). CDR3 DNA: TGCAGTGCTAGAGTGGACAGGGGCGCTTTCTTT. Protein: CSARVDRGAFF.

CDR3 in amino acids: CASTPLTSGRGTGELFF. The CDR3 nucleotides read TGTGCCAGCACCCCTTTGACTAGCGGGAGGGGCACCGGGGAGCTGTTTTTT. The gene calls are TRBV6-2 or TRBV6-3 and TRBJ2-2; 14 bases are shared with TRBD2. CDR1 is MNHEY, CDR2 SVGEGT, per germline. This CDR3 contains 17 residues. V trimming: 7 bases; J trimming: 4 bases; junction bases outside the gene matches: 8.

The rearrangement uses TRBV9 and TRBJ1-1, with a tentative D call TRBD1 (6 bases). The CDR3 sequence is 13 residues long. CDR1 SGDLS and CDR2 YYNGEE come from the germline V gene. The V and J ends lost 3 bases and 7 bases respectively, with 13 bases between them. CDR3 in DNA: TGTGCCAGCAGCGCCCGACAGGAGAATGAAGCTTTCTTT. Amino acids: CASSARQENEAFF.

V is TRBV7-2 and J is TRBJ2-7, with 11 positions matching TRBD2. V lost 0 bases, J lost 8 bases, and 6 bases stayed unmatched. The CDR3 covers 15 residues. CDR1 and CDR2 from the germline V gene are SGHTA and FQGNSA. The CDR3 loop is CASSLAVAGGPQQYF. In DNA, the CDR3 is TGTGCCAGCAGCTTAGCGGTAGCGGGGGGGCCCCAGCAGTACTTC.

The chain employs TRBV9 and TRBJ2-3; 12 positions match TRBD1. After removal of 4 bases from V and 5 bases from J, the junction contained 5 bases not matched to a gene. The CDR3 contains 15 residues. The germline gives CDR1 SGDLS, CDR2 YYNGEE. The CDR3 bases are TGTGCCAGCAGCAAGGGACAGGGGGCGATAGATACGCAGTATTTT. Residues: CASSKGQGAIDTQYF.

For the CDR3, the DNA is TGTGCCAGCAGCGACAGGACAGACAGAGGAGGCTACACCTTC. Amino acid sequence: CASSDRTDRGGYTF. The V gene is TRBV6-1, the J gene TRBJ1-2, with D tentatively TRBD1 (6 bases). The CDR3 extends over 14 amino acids. Looked up from germline, CDR1 is MNHNS and CDR2 is SASEGT. The V end lost 6 bases, the J end lost 8 bases, and 19 bases lay between the germline ends.

The rearrangement links TRBV6-5 to TRBJ1-3; 8 nucleotides line up with TRBD1. The CDR3 totals 16 residues. Germline CDR1 reads MNHEY; CDR2 reads SVGAGI. V lost 4 bases to trimming and J lost 4 bases; unmatched junction nucleotides: 9. The CDR3: CASSSIGQGSGNTIYF. Written as DNA, the CDR3 is TGTGCCAGCAGTTCGATCGGACAGGGTTCGGGAAACACCATATATTTT.

The gene calls are TRBV7-2 and TRBJ2-1, with D perhaps matching TRBD2 (5 bases). The CDR3 consists of 14 residues. Trimming pared 3 bases from V and 3 bases from J, leaving 9 bases between. Per the germline V gene, CDR1 is SGHTA and CDR2 is FQGNSA. In nucleotides, the CDR3 is TGTGCCAGCAGCTTCGGGATAGGCTACAATGAGCAGTTCTTC. Translating it yields CASSFGIGYNEQFF.

This rearrangement joins TRBV5-1 to TRBJ1-5; 10 positions match TRBD1. The junction had 7 bases not matched to a gene; V was cut back by 4 bases and J by 0 bases. This CDR3 contains 17 residues. Germline CDR1 SGHRS, CDR2 YFSETQ. The CDR3 sequence is CASSPGTGEYSNQPQHF. The CDR3 DNA follows: TGCGCCAGCAGCCCCGGGACAGGGGAATATAGCAATCAGCCCCAGCATTTT.

This clone has just one count. V gene TRBV11-1 combines with J gene TRBJ2-7; D is unclear. Trimming cost V 5 bases and J 6 bases, with 11 bases left between them. The germline V gene has CDR1 SGHAT and CDR2 FQDESV (reference sequence). This CDR3 has 12 residues. Written as DNA, the CDR3 is TGTGCCAGCAGCCACGACACTCGCGAGCAGTACTTC. It encodes CASSHDTREQYF.

This rearrangement joins TRBV28 to TRBJ1-6; no clear D gene. The V end was cut by 5 bases, the J end by 1 base, with 9 bases between. The CDR3 has 15 residues. CDR1 and CDR2 from the germline V gene are MDHEN and SYDVKM. The CDR3 DNA is TGTGCCAGCAGTCCCATAGCATCCTATAATTCACCCCTCCACTTT. Translating it yields CASSPIASYNSPLHF.

This chain connects TRBV7-9 to TRBJ2-1; 15 bases fit TRBD2. The CDR3 runs to 19 residues. Germline V gene lookup returns CDR1 SEHNR and CDR2 FQNEAQ (reference sequence). The V and J ends lost 5 bases and 1 base, in that order; junction bases with no gene match: 9. CDR3 nucleotide sequence: TGTGCCAGCAGCCCCAGATCCGGGACTAGCGGGGGGTCCTACAATGAGCAGTTCTTC. Protein: CASSPRSGTSGGSYNEQFF. The whole variable domain, filled in from reference TRBV7-9 and TRBJ2-1, reads DTGVSQNPRHKITKRGQNVTFRCDPISEHNRLYWYRQTLGQGPEFLTYFQNEAQLEKSRLLSDRFSAERPKGSFSTLEIQRTEQGDSAMYLCASSPRSGTSGGSYNEQFFGPGTRLTVL.

The gene calls are TRBV12-5 and TRBJ1-1; TRBD1 might be the D (5 bases). This CDR3 region has 14 residues. Germline assignment: CDR1 LGHNT and CDR2 FRNRAP. V was cut by 8 bases and J by 1 base, with 14 bases left in between. In DNA, the CDR3 is TGTGCTAGTCGTGGAGCTACAGGGAACACTGAAGCTTTCTTT. It is translated as CASRGATGNTEAFF.

This rearrangement joins TRBV5-1 to TRBJ2-1, with 10 bases lining up with TRBD1. V gave up 3 bases and J gave up 9 bases; unmatched junction bases: 6. This CDR3 contains 14 residues. Per the germline V gene, CDR1 is SGHRS and CDR2 is YFSETQ. As DNA, the CDR3 is TGCGCCAGCAGCTCCCGACAGGGGGCGGTTGAGCAGTTCTTC. Translation gives CASSSRQGAVEQFF.